Listed here is a single T cell receptor (beta chain). Its antigen is unknown. Since the CDR3 does not end with the conserved phenylalanine or tryptophan, this likely comes from a read error. The limits of the CDR3 on the DNA are not certain, so only TCRdb's listed CDR3 is given. The CDR3 comprises 13 residues, both ends counted. Germline-derived CDR1 and CDR2 are SGHDT and YYEEEE. The table came from immunoSEQ multiplex PCR; TCRdb's copy has only in-frame clones and leaves some out. The sample has some 320,000 clones, about nine tenths seen once. This entry belongs to a study of cytomegalovirus exposure and HLA in healthy donors. Study-level results: The authors confirmed in vitro that a few CMV-associated chains were specific for CMV antigens. Subsequent analysis found a tendency for first-cohort TCR clusters to co-occur within the approximately 130 validation repertoires.

This sequence joins TRBV5-6 and TRBJ1-2. This TCR was sampled from a woman under 40 in good health and CMV-seropositive. Sequenced: PBMCs. CDR3 loop: CASSLEGRGDARL.